Shown below are 14 T cell receptor beta chains from a single sample sequenced in a study of blood T cell repertoires in COVID-19. Only in-frame clones appear in the TCRdb table, and some are missing; sequencing was by immunoSEQ multiplex PCR. The sample yields some 300,000 clones, around 84% seen once. The material sequenced was PBMCs or T cells enriched from blood (not recorded which). The receptors were gathered from a man aged 25-40 years who had recovered from COVID-19.

The rearrangement joins TRBV2 to TRBJ1-3; D might be TRBD1 (6 bases). This CDR3 has 14 amino acids. Germline assignment: CDR1 SNHLY and CDR2 FYNNEI. Trimming removed 3 bases from V and 4 bases from J, with 10 bases in between. The CDR3 sequence: CASSDRGAGNTIYF. DNA of the CDR3: TGTGCCAGCAGTGACAGGGGAGCAGGAAACACCATATATTTT. Drawing the rest from reference TRBV2 and TRBJ1-3, the complete variable domain is EPEVTQTPSHQVTQMGQEVILRCVPISNHLYFYWYRQILGQKVEFLVSFYNNEISEKSEIFDDQFSVERPDGSNFTLKIRSTKLEDSAMYFCASSDRGAGNTIYFGEGSWLTVV.

This chain links TRBV18 with TRBJ1-2; no clear D. The CDR3 extends over 16 amino acids. With 6 bases removed from V and 3 bases from J, the gap between germline ends came to 20 bases. Germline V gene lookup returns CDR1 KGHSH and CDR2 LQKENI. This chain's CDR3 is CASSVSFVGGDYGYTF. In DNA, the CDR3 is TGTGCCAGCTCTGTCAGTTTCGTGGGAGGTGACTATGGCTACACCTTC.

This sequence joins TRBV11-2 and TRBJ1-1; D gene ambiguous. Trimming shortened V by 8 bases and J by 1 base, and 11 bases separated the two germline ends. The V gene's germline CDR1 is SGHAT and CDR2 FQNNGV. The CDR3 is made up of 13 amino acids. The CDR3 DNA reads as TGTGCCAGCGGGCGACCCAGGAACACTGAAGCTTTCTTT. Encoded protein: CASGRPRNTEAFF.

The chain is built from TRBV30 and TRBJ1-4, with 8 bases matching TRBD1. V was pared by 7 bases and J by 7 bases, with 8 bases of the junction left unmatched. Germline V gene lookup returns CDR1 GTSNPN and CDR2 SVGIG (reference sequence). CDR3 size: 13 residues. CDR3 residues: CALRTGKGEKLFF. The DNA of the CDR3 is TGTGCCTTAAGGACAGGGAAGGGTGAAAAACTGTTTTTT. Full variable domain (remainder filled in from reference TRBV30 and TRBJ1-4): SQTIHQWPATLVQPVGSPLSLECTVEGTSNPNLYWYRQAAGRGLQLLFYSVGIGQISSEVPQNLSASRPQDRQFILSSKKLLLSDSGFYLCALRTGKGEKLFFGSGTQLSVL.

The chain uses TRBV2 and TRBJ1-2; 7 bases fit TRBD1. With V trimmed by 3 bases and J by 1 base, 8 bases remained unmatched. Looked up from germline, CDR1 is SNHLY and CDR2 is FYNNEI. The CDR3 spans 16 residues. The CDR3 reads CASSELGTAINYGYTF. CDR3 nucleotide sequence: TGTGCCAGCAGTGAGTTAGGGACAGCTATTAACTATGGCTACACCTTC.

This chain joins TRBV18 and TRBJ1-2; no clear D. The CDR3 sequence is 19 residues long. Germline lookup yields CDR1 KGHSH and CDR2 LQKENI. Between the trimmed V and J ends, which lost 2 bases and 3 bases, there was a span of 25 bases. The CDR3: CASSPSGAIFTSGDYGYTF. The CDR3 DNA is TGTGCCAGCTCACCATCGGGAGCGATATTCACCTCGGGTGACTATGGCTACACCTTC.

The gene calls are TRBV7-2 and TRBJ1-2; 7 bases match TRBD1. The V and J ends lost 4 bases and 2 bases, in that order; junction bases with no gene match: 4. Germline V gene lookup returns CDR1 SGHTA and CDR2 FQGNSA. The CDR3 length is 14 residues. This CDR3 is CASSSGQVNYGYTF. As DNA, the CDR3 is TGTGCCAGCAGCTCAGGACAGGTCAACTATGGCTACACCTTC.

This rearrangement joins TRBV18 to TRBJ2-1; 16 bases match TRBD2. CDR3 length: 16 amino acids. Per germline, CDR1 KGHSH and CDR2 LQKENI. Trimming took 3 bases from V and 8 from J; bases not matched to a gene: 4. CDR3 region: CASSPPGLAGGDEQFF. Here the CDR3 DNA reads TGTGCCAGCTCACCGCCGGGACTAGCGGGAGGGGATGAGCAGTTCTTC.

V and J are TRBV11-3 and TRBJ1-1; D unclear. The CDR3 totals 16 residues. The germline V gene encodes CDR1 SGHNT and CDR2 YENEEA. V was shortened by 5 bases and J by 5 bases, with 21 bases between the two germline ends. CDR3 sequence reads: CASSPPAAGTQTEAFF. CDR3 sequence (DNA): TGTGCCAGCAGCCCGCCCGCGGCGGGCACACAAACTGAAGCTTTCTTT. The full variable domain, its missing parts supplied by reference TRBV11-3 and TRBJ1-1, is EAGVVQSPRYKIIEKKQPVAFWCNPISGHNTLYWYLQNLGQGPELLIRYENEEAVDDSQLPKDRFSAERLKGVDSTLKIQPAELGDSAVYLCASSPPAAGTQTEAFFGQGTRLTVV.

CDR3 in DNA: TGTGCCAGCAGTGAAGAAGCCTATATCTACGAGCAGTACTTC. Amino acid sequence: CASSEEAYIYEQYF. V is TRBV6-1 and J is TRBJ2-7; D gene ambiguous. With 1 base removed from V and 3 bases from J, the gap between germline ends came to 10 bases. Germline V gives CDR1 MNHNS, CDR2 SASEGT. The CDR3 is 14 residues long.

This rearrangement joins TRBV6-5 to TRBJ1-5, with 8 bases lining up with TRBD1. The CDR3 has 15 amino acids. The ends lost 5 bases at V and 4 bases at J; junction bases unmatched: 7. Germline assignment: CDR1 MNHEY and CDR2 SVGAGI. CDR3 coding DNA: TGTGCCAGCAGTATTCAGGGGGCTTGGAATCAGCCCCAGCATTTT. It codes for CASSIQGAWNQPQHF.

The rearrangement joins TRBV11-2 to TRBJ2-7; 11 positions match TRBD1. CDR1 is SGHAT, CDR2 FQNNGV, per germline. Trimming cost V 3 bases and J 7 bases; bases outside gene matches: 11. The CDR3 extends over 16 amino acids. The CDR3 loop is CASSFLSGTGGAEQYF. In nucleotides, the CDR3 is TGTGCCAGCAGCTTTCTATCCGGGACAGGGGGGGCGGAGCAGTACTTC. Full variable domain (rest looked up from reference TRBV11-2 and TRBJ2-7): EAGVAQSPRYKIIEKRQSVAFWCNPISGHATLYWYQQILGQGPKLLIQFQNNGVVDDSQLPKDRFSAERLKGVDSTLKIQPAKLEDSAVYLCASSFLSGTGGAEQYFGPGTRLTVT.

This chain joins TRBV11-3 and TRBJ1-3; no reliable D call. The germline V gene encodes CDR1 SGHNT and CDR2 YENEEA. The CDR3 length is 15 residues. The ends were cut back, 1 base at V and 0 bases at J, with 7 bases in the middle. The CDR3 DNA follows: TGTGCCAGCAGCTTAGGAGGTGCCTCTGGAAACACCATATATTTT. It translates to CASSLGGASGNTIYF.

CDR3 loop: CASSWGLRSEAFF. The DNA for the CDR3 is TGTGCCAGCAGTTGGGGCTTAAGGTCCGAAGCTTTCTTT. The V gene is TRBV27, the J gene TRBJ1-1; tentatively, D is TRBD1 (5 bases). There are 13 residues in the CDR3. Germline V gives CDR1 MNHEY, CDR2 SMNVEV (reference sequence). The germline V and J ends were trimmed by 4 bases and 8 bases, with 14 bases remaining between them.